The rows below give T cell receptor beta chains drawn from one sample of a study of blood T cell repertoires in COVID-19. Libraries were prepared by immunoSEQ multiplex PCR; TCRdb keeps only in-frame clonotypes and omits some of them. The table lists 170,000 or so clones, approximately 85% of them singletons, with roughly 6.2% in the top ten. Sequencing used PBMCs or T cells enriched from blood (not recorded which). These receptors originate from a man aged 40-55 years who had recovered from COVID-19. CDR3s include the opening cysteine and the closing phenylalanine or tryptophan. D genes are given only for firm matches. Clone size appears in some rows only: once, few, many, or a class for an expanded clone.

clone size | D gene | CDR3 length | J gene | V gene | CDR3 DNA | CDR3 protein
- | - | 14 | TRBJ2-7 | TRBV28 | TGTGCCAGCAGCCCAGACGGAACTAACTACGAGCAGTACTTC | CASSPDGTNYEQYF
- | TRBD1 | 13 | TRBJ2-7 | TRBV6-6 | TGTGCCATTTCGACAGGGACAGCCTACGAGCAGTACTTC | CAISTGTAYEQYF
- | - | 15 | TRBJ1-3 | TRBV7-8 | TGTGCCAGCAGCTTAATAGGGAGCTCTGGAAACACCATATATTTT | CASSLIGSSGNTIYF
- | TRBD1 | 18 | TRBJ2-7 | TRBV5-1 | TGCGCCAGCAGCTCCCGTCCCGGGACAGGGTCCGGGGCCTACGAGCAGTACTTC | CASSSRPGTGSGAYEQYF
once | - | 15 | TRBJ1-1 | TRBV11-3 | TGTGCCAGCAGCTTAGGAGGCATCTTTATGACTGAAGCTTTCTTT | CASSLGGIFMTEAFF
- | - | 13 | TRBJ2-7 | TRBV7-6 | TGTGCCAGCAGCGGCGACAACTCCTACGAGCAGTACTTC | CASSGDNSYEQYF
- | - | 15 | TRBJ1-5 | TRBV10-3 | TGTGCCATCAGTGGCGGGAGAGATAGCAATCAGCCCCAGCATTTT | CAISGGRDSNQPQHF
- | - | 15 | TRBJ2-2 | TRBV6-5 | TGTGCCAGCAGTTCTTTTGGGGGCGATTCGGGGGAGCTGTTTTTT | CASSSFGGDSGELFF
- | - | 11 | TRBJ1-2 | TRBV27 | TGTGCCAGCAGTTTAAAGAGTGGCTACACCTTC | CASSLKSGYTF
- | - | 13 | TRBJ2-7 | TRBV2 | TGTGCCAGCATCGGGGAATCAAACTACGAGCAGTACTTC | CASIGESNYEQYF
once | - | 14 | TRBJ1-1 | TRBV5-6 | TGTGCCAGCAGCTTGGTCGGGGGGAACACTGAAGCTTTCTTT | CASSLVGGNTEAFF
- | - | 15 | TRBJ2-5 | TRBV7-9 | TGTGCCAGCAGCCGGGGAATCGACGGACAAGAGACCCAGTACTTC | CASSRGIDGQETQYF
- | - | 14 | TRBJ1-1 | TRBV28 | TGTGCCAGCAGTTTATTGGCAGAGAACACTGAAGCTTTCTTT | CASSLLAENTEAFF
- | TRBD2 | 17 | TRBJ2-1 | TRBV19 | TGTGCCAGTAGTATAAGACTAGCGGGAGAAAGTAAGAATGAGCAGTTCTTC | CASSIRLAGESKNEQFF
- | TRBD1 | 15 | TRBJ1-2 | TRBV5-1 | TGCGCCAGCAGCTTGGTACAGGGGGGAGACTATGGCTACACCTTC | CASSLVQGGDYGYTF
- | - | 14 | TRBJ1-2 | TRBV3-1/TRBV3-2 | TGTGCCAGCAGCCAAGGGCTTGGCCCTGTTGGCTACACCTTC | CASSQGLGPVGYTF
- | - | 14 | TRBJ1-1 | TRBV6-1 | TGTGCCAGCAGTGAAGCGGGCGGGTCTTCGGAAGCTTTCTTT | CASSEAGGSSEAFF
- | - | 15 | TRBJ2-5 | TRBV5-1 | TGCGCCAGCAGCTTGGCCGGGAACCAGGAAGAGACCCAGTACTTC | CASSLAGNQEETQYF
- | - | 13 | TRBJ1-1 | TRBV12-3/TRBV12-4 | TGTGCCAGCAGTTTCGCCGGGGACACTGAAGCTTTCTTT | CASSFAGDTEAFF
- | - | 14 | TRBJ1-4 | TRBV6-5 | TGTGCCACCCTGGTTACAGCCAAGAATGAAAAACTGTTTTTT | CATLVTAKNEKLFF